The present entry profiles one T cell receptor beta chain with its context. The target of this receptor is not known. There are no base qualities to consult, and no much larger clone falls within one base. Library creation used RT-PCR. Data came from an Illumina HiSeq 2500. In TCRdb, the public reads were trimmed at Q25 with fastp and aligned with MiXCR, with productive beta chains retained. Entries that share a CDR3 protein sequence are merged under the most common genes and DNA. This sample is represented by about 610,000 distinct CDR3 sequences; around 15% of them were singletons. Roughly 11% of the sample rests with the top ten. The sample originates from a study of response to subunit inactivated influenza vaccine (dated by TCRdb to the late 2010s). Regarding the research as a whole: Deep quantitative T cell receptor repertoire profiling was used in the study to track responses to a trivalent subunit inactivated influenza vaccine.

What the authors observed across the whole study: It was suggested by the authors that each seasonal influenza vaccination may recruit only a limited number of new T cells.

From cysteine to phenylalanine, the CDR3 is 14 amino acids long. The sequence is cut down to CDR3 DNA, 42 bases in frame from base 1. Trimming at the junction amounts to 0 bases on V and 5 bases on J, and the germline ends lie 11 bases apart. The CDR1 and CDR2 encoded by the germline V gene are SGHRS and YFSETQ. In this chain, TRBV5-1 is recombined with TRBJ2-5; matching of 5 bases hints at TRBD2 as the D gene. This specimen consisted of PBMCs from blood, obtained 12 days after vaccination. This TCR was sampled from a man over 45 who received an inactivated influenza vaccine. Donor details come from another sample of the same person, matched by shared clones. In nucleotide form, the sequence is TGCGCCAGCAGCTTGGCCCTAGCTTTGGAGACCCAGTACTTC. The resulting protein is CASSLALALETQYF.